This T cell receptor beta chain emerged from a study of OX40 agonist ivuxolimab in advanced cancers. The germline CDR1 and CDR2 sequences are LNHDA and SQIVND (reference sequence). CDR3 length: 14 residues. The germline V and J ends were trimmed by 7 bases and 5 bases, with 17 bases remaining between them. A few counts support this clone. Repertoires were generated with immunoSEQ multiplex PCR, while TCRdb's copy carries only in-frame clones and drops some. Of tens of thousands of clones in the sample, 88% were seen once. Exclusion applied to patients with autoimmune disease history or systemic immunosuppression.

This specimen consisted of CD4+ or CD8+ T cells sorted from blood, obtained in a trial of the OX40 agonist ivuxolimab. This TCR was recovered from an adult with an advanced solid tumor such as melanoma, head and neck, liver or kidney cancer. V and J are TRBV19 and TRBJ1-1, with a tentative D call TRBD1 (6 bases). The CDR3 DNA is TGTGCCAGTACCCCGACAGGAGTGGCGACTGAAGCTTTCTTT. It specifies CASTPTGVATEAFF. Variable domain in full (rest from reference TRBV19 and TRBJ1-1): DGGITQSPKYLFRKEGQNVTLSCEQNLNHDAMYWYRQDPGQGLRLIYYSQIVNDFQKGDIAEGYSVSREKKESFPLTVTSAQKNPTAFYLCASTPTGVATEAFFGQGTRLTVV.